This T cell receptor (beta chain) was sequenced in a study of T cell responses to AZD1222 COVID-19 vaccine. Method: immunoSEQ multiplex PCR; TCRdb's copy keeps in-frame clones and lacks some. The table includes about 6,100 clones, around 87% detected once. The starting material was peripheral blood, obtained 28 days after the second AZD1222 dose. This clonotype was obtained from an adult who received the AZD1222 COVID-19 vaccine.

CDR3 residues: CASRASSYSGNTIYF. DNA of the CDR3: TGTGCCAGCAGGGCCTCTTCTTACTCTGGAAACACCATATATTTT. The V gene is TRBV27, the J gene TRBJ1-3; D is ambiguous. There are 15 residues in the CDR3. CDR1 and CDR2 (germline): MNHEY, SMNVEV (reference sequence). V lost 6 bases, J lost 0 bases, and 12 bases lay in between.